The next 10 T cell receptor beta chains were all read from a single sample in a study of breast tumors, draining lymph nodes, adjacent tissues. Samples came from axillary lymph nodes draining the breast cancer. MiXCR, run by TCRdb on the multiplex PCR reads, gives a single entry per CDR3 protein. The sample holds roughly 100,000 distinct CDR3 sequences, about 30% seen once. The sequenced sample was axillary lymph node tissue. Every receptor here comes from a female donor with breast cancer. Some clones in this sample may be carry-over from other donors' samples.

The rearrangement joins TRBV5-5 to TRBJ2-7; 9 bases match TRBD2. CDR3 length equals 15 residues. Unmatched junction bases numbered 12, after V lost 4 bases and J lost 7 bases. CDR1 is SGHKS and CDR2 is YYEKEE in the germline V gene (reference sequence). CDR3: CASSLAGGEGREQYF. CDR3 bases: TGTGCCAGCAGCCTGGCGGGGGGGGAAGGACGGGAGCAGTACTTC.

As regards this clonotype: This could be a read error, since a much larger clone is one nucleotide away. The chain employs TRBV6-2 or TRBV6-3 and TRBJ1-5; D ambiguous. The germline CDR1 and CDR2 sequences are MNHEY and SVGEGT. The CDR3 extends over 14 amino acids. In DNA, the CDR3 is TGTGCCAGCAGTCACTCGAATAAAAATCAGCCCCAGCATTTT. Amino acid sequence: CASSHSNKNQPQHF.

At least ten counts were recorded for this clonotype. The chain recombines TRBV6-2 or TRBV6-3 with TRBJ2-7; no firm D call. Per germline, CDR1 MNHEY and CDR2 SVGEGT. CDR3 length: 16 residues. The V end lost 0 bases, the J end lost 4 bases, and 16 bases lay between the germline ends. The CDR3 nucleotides read TGTGCCAGCAGTTACTCTTGGCAGCAGGTCCGATACGAGCAGTACTTC. As protein: CASSYSWQQVRYEQYF.

To note about this clonotype: One end of the junction varies from germline; a read error may be responsible. The chain employs TRBV20-1 and TRBJ2-7, with 7 bases that match TRBD2. Germline values: CDR1 DFQATT, CDR2 SNEGSKA (reference sequence). The CDR3 length is 16 residues. CDR3 bases: TGCAGTGCTAGTTCTCCCGACGGGACTACTGGGAGGGCCAGGAACTTC. Its translation: CSASSPDGTTGRARNF.

This clonotype was seen a handful of times. In this CDR3 the conserved last residue, phenylalanine or tryptophan, is missing, so a read error is likely. The chain couples TRBV7-9 to TRBJ1-2; D is ambiguous. CDR1 is SEHNR, CDR2 FQNEAQ, per germline (reference sequence). With 3 bases removed from V and 4 bases from J, the gap between germline ends came to 12 bases. The CDR3 is 14 amino acids. CDR3 sequence reads: CASSLHAPVYGYTH. The CDR3 region has the DNA TGTGCCAGCAGCTTGCATGCTCCCGTCTATGGCTACACCCAC.

This clonotype was seen ten or more times. V gene TRBV6-6 combines with J gene TRBJ1-2; TRBD1 matches 7 bases. The germline gives CDR1 MNHNY, CDR2 SVGAGI (reference sequence). The CDR3 is made up of 15 amino acids. V lost 2 bases and J lost 7; bases outside the gene matches: 10. The CDR3 DNA sequence: TGTGCCAGCAGTTACCCACCGGGACAGAATCCTGGCTACACCTTC. Translation: CASSYPPGQNPGYTF.

This clonotype was seen many times. This chain uses TRBV5-8 with TRBJ1-5; D is ambiguous. V lost 0 bases and J lost 2, with 6 bases in between. Germline-derived CDR1 and CDR2 are SGHTS and YDEGEE. The CDR3 length is 14 residues. This chain's CDR3 is CASSLGIGNQPQHF. The CDR3 DNA sequence: TGTGCCAGCAGCTTGGGGATTGGCAATCAGCCCCAGCATTTT.

This clonotype was seen at least ten times. V is TRBV19 and J is TRBJ2-2; the D gene could be TRBD1 or TRBD2 (5 bases each). Trimming took off 6 bases at V and 4 bases at J, with 12 bases between the two ends. Germline V CDR1 and CDR2: LNHDA, SQIVND (reference sequence). This CDR3 has 14 residues. Written as DNA, the CDR3 is TGTGCCAGTAGGACCGGGGCGCCCACCGGGGAGCTGTTTTTT. It codes for CASRTGAPTGELFF.

With regard to this clonotype: The conserved final phenylalanine or tryptophan is absent from the CDR3, which likely points to a read error. No DNA is shown, since the ends of the CDR3 on it are uncertain; the CDR3 is the one TCRdb lists. The CDR3 reads CASRQTHT. This chain links TRBV6-6 with TRBJ2-5. The CDR3 adds up to 8 amino acids, both ends counted. The germline gives CDR1 MNHNY, CDR2 SVGAGI (reference sequence).

This clonotype was detected a few times. The CDR3 here is CASQDRGLNTEAFF. As DNA, the CDR3 is TGTGCCAGCCAGGACCGGGGCTTGAACACTGAAGCTTTCTTT. This chain uses TRBV6-6 with TRBJ1-1, with a possible D match to TRBD1 (5 bases). Per the germline V gene, CDR1 is MNHNY and CDR2 is SVGAGI (reference sequence). V lost 8 bases and J 0 bases, leaving 13 bases between the germline ends. The CDR3 has 14 amino acids.